The sequence of this T cell receptor beta chain was determined in a study of Graves' ophthalmopathy and Graves' hyperthyroidism. Researchers took RNA transcripts and amplified TCR beta CDR3 regions from them. HTBI-primed first-round RT-PCR preceded second-round multiplex PCR. TCRdb fed the multiplex PCR reads into MiXCR, producing one record per CDR3 protein. The repertoire holds some 380,000 distinct CDR3 sequences, with less than 20% as singletons. What supplied the PBMCs was approximately 10 ml of fresh peripheral blood. The specimen sequenced was peripheral blood. This clonotype originated in a woman aged 18-30 years with stable Graves' hyperthyroidism.

CDR3: CASSYDRGRAGSPLHF. DNA for the CDR3: TGTGCCAGCAGTTACGATCGGGGGCGCGCCGGTTCACCCCTCCACTTT. J is TRBJ1-6 and V is TRBV6-2 or TRBV6-3, with TRBD1 as a possible D gene (6 bases). The germline V gene encodes CDR1 MNHEY and CDR2 SVGEGT. The V gene lost 2 bases and the J gene lost 9 bases, with 17 bases spanning the gap. This CDR3 is built from 16 residues.